These T cell receptor beta chains were read from a single sample in a study of blood T cells in healthy people across ages. TCRdb recomputed calls from the 5' RACE reads with MiXCR, one row per CDR3 protein. The table lists 550,000 to 650,000 distinct CDR3 sequences, roughly a quarter of them singletons. A further study also used this sample, focusing on T cells of mothers and their children.

Material: blood. Receptors originate from a boy younger than 10 in good health. CDR3s include the opening cysteine and the closing phenylalanine or tryptophan. Fields, in order: V gene, clone size, J gene, D gene, CDR3 protein, CDR3 DNA. D genes are given only for firm matches. Clone size appears in some rows only: once, few, many, or a class for an expanded clone.

TRBV7-9,few,TRBJ2-1,TRBD2,CASSGTPGLAGELKFF,TGTGCCAGCAGCGGTACTCCGGGACTAGCGGGAGAATTAAAGTTCTTC
TRBV7-2,NA,TRBJ1-3,NA,CASSAPTGIDFSGNTIYF,TGTGCCAGCAGCGCCCCAACGGGGATTGATTTCTCTGGAAACACCATATATTTT
TRBV29-1,few,TRBJ2-7,TRBD1,CSVEEEIGTGGLHEQYF,TGCAGCGTCGAGGAGGAGATCGGGACAGGGGGACTTCACGAGCAGTACTTC
TRBV7-8,NA,TRBJ2-7,NA,CASSSPDGRREQYF,TGTGCCAGCAGCTCCCCGGATGGACGGAGGGAGCAGTACTTC
TRBV27,few,TRBJ2-6,NA,CASSWAIYSGANVLTF,TGTGCCAGCAGTTGGGCCATATACTCTGGGGCCAACGTCCTGACTTTC
TRBV5-1,NA,TRBJ2-5,TRBD2,CASSLAGRSSQYF,TGCGCCAGCAGCTTGGCCGGGAGGAGCTCCCAGTACTTC
TRBV10-3,few,TRBJ2-5,NA,CAIRAGETQYF,TGTGCCATCAGGGCCGGAGAGACCCAGTACTTC
TRBV20-1,few,TRBJ2-5,TRBD1,CSARDLGTGGRETQYF,TGCAGTGCTAGAGATCTGGGGACAGGGGGCAGGGAGACCCAGTACTTC
TRBV5-1,once,TRBJ2-3,NA,CASNTGSRADTQYF,TGCGCCAGCAATACGGGGTCTCGCGCAGATACGCAGTATTTT
TRBV30,NA,TRBJ2-1,TRBD2,CAWSVTSGRYGEQFF,TGTGCCTGGAGTGTAACTAGCGGGAGATATGGTGAGCAGTTCTTC
TRBV5-1,few,TRBJ2-3,NA,CASSLDLTDTQYF,TGCGCCAGCAGCCTGGATCTCACAGATACGCAGTATTTT
TRBV10-3,NA,TRBJ2-3,TRBD2,CASSGSPDTQYF,TGTGCCAGCAGCGGGAGTCCAGATACGCAGTATTTT
TRBV10-3,few,TRBJ2-3,TRBD2,CAISGKTSGESDTQYF,TGTGCCATCAGCGGCAAGACTAGCGGGGAATCAGATACGCAGTATTTT
TRBV11-2,NA,TRBJ2-1,NA,CASSFNVGTHEQFF,TGTGCCAGCAGCTTTAACGTGGGGACCCATGAGCAGTTCTTC
TRBV4-3,NA,TRBJ2-7,TRBD2,CASSQGASGIYEQYF,TGCGCCAGCAGCCAAGGGGCTAGCGGGATCTACGAGCAGTACTTC
TRBV6-6,NA,TRBJ1-1,NA,CASRLNKNTEAFF,TGTGCCAGCAGGTTAAACAAGAACACTGAAGCTTTCTTT
TRBV20-1,NA,TRBJ2-3,TRBD1,CSADYRGADTQYF,TGCAGTGCCGACTACAGGGGAGCTGATACGCAGTATTTT
TRBV6-2/TRBV6-3,few,TRBJ2-3,TRBD2,CASSDLAGGGTDTQYF,TGTGCCAGCAGTGACCTAGCGGGAGGAGGAACAGATACGCAGTATTTT
TRBV4-3,NA,TRBJ2-7,TRBD1,CASSQDYRGTYEQYF,TGCGCCAGCAGCCAAGATTACAGGGGGACCTACGAGCAGTACTTC
TRBV20-1,many,TRBJ2-5,NA,CSAAIFGDGTQYF,TGCAGTGCTGCCATTTTTGGGGACGGGACCCAGTACTTC
TRBV7-9,few,TRBJ1-3,NA,CASSLRASGNTTYF,TGTGCCAGCAGCTTACGGGCGTCTGGAAACACCACATATTTT
TRBV6-5,NA,TRBJ1-3,NA,CASSYSLSGNTIYF,TGTGCCAGCAGTTACTCCCTCTCTGGAAACACCATATATTTT
TRBV29-1,few,TRBJ1-2,NA,CSVEGGWGYTF,TGCAGCGTTGAGGGGGGCTGGGGCTACACCTTC
TRBV7-9,NA,TRBJ1-3,TRBD1,CASSPRDRPTSGNTIYF,TGTGCCAGCAGCCCCAGGGACAGGCCGACCTCTGGAAACACCATATATTTT
TRBV12-3/TRBV12-4,few,TRBJ1-2,NA,CASSLKMDSLPNYGYTF,TGTGCCAGCAGTTTAAAAATGGACAGCCTTCCTAACTATGGCTACACCTTC
TRBV29-1,NA,TRBJ2-3,NA,CSVNSQGDTQYF,TGCAGCGTGAACAGCCAGGGAGATACGCAGTATTTT
TRBV16,NA,TRBJ1-1,TRBD1,CASSQPGQGSTEAFF,TGTGCCAGCAGCCAACCCGGACAGGGTAGCACTGAAGCTTTCTTT
TRBV28,NA,TRBJ2-4,TRBD1,CASSSYQTGVNIQYF,TGTGCCAGCAGTTCCTATCAGACAGGGGTTAACATTCAGTACTTC
TRBV10-3,NA,TRBJ2-3,NA,CAISGAFSTDTQYF,TGTGCCATCAGTGGAGCGTTTAGCACAGATACGCAGTATTTT
TRBV7-9,few,TRBJ2-2,NA,CASIAGGDAGELFF,TGTGCCAGCATCGCAGGGGGGGATGCCGGGGAGCTGTTTTTT
TRBV7-9,NA,TRBJ2-4,NA,CASSPETSNIQYF,TGTGCCAGCAGCCCGGAGACTAGTAACATTCAGTACTTC
TRBV2,NA,TRBJ2-2,NA,CASSGERGGELFF,TGTGCCAGCAGTGGGGAACGTGGGGGGGAGCTGTTTTTT
TRBV10-2,few,TRBJ1-2,NA,CASSEQRQVAGYTF,TGCGCCAGCAGTGAGCAACGACAGGTGGCTGGCTACACCTTC